The 23 T cell receptor beta chains given below trace back to one sample, sequenced in a study of tissue T cells after allogeneic stem cell transplantation. Measured with immunoSEQ multiplex PCR; TCRdb has only the in-frame clones, and not every one. The sample yields fewer than 30,000 clones, 85% seen once. Source: blood, taken before transplantation. The receptors stem from a woman aged 18 to 50 who later had graft-versus-host disease after an allogeneic stem cell transplant.

The V and J genes are TRBV4-1 and TRBJ1-1, with D hard to call. This CDR3 contains 15 residues. Per the germline V gene, CDR1 is MGHRA and CDR2 is YSYEKL. Trimming removed 3 bases at V and 0 bases at J, with 11 bases between. DNA for the CDR3: TGCGCCAGCAGCCAGTTTATCACAGTGAACACTGAAGCTTTCTTT. This sequence encodes CASSQFITVNTEAFF.

V is TRBV5-1 and J is TRBJ2-5; D is ambiguous. Deletions cut 4 bases from V and 0 bases from J, with 16 bases between. This CDR3 has 16 residues. Germline CDR1 and CDR2: SGHRS and YFSETQ. The CDR3 sequence is CASSARPTVYQETQYF. The CDR3, as DNA: TGCGCCAGCAGCGCCCGCCCTACTGTGTACCAAGAGACCCAGTACTTC.

The J gene is TRBJ1-5, the V gene TRBV7-6; D gene ambiguous. The V gene's germline CDR1 is SGHVS and CDR2 FNYEAQ. The CDR3 is 13 amino acids. Trimming left V 2 bases short and J 3 bases short, with 5 bases between. CDR3 region: CASSLQNNQPQHF. The CDR3 coding sequence is TGTGCCAGCAGCTTACAAAACAATCAGCCCCAGCATTTT.

The chain combines TRBV6-4 with TRBJ2-1, with D maybe TRBD1 (5 bases). The germline V gene has CDR1 MRHNA and CDR2 SNTAGT. This CDR3 contains 13 residues. The V gene lost 3 bases and the J gene lost 6 bases, with 9 bases spanning the gap. The CDR3 is CASSEWGGNEQFF. The CDR3 nucleotides are TGTGCCAGCAGTGAATGGGGCGGCAATGAGCAGTTCTTC.

This sequence joins TRBV4-1 and TRBJ1-2; D unclear. This CDR3 is built from 15 residues. Per germline, CDR1 MGHRA and CDR2 YSYEKL. The germline V and J ends were trimmed by 1 base and 4 bases, with 13 bases remaining between them. As DNA, the CDR3 is TGCGCCAGCAGCCAAGGGCCCGCAAGTCTCTATGGCTACACCTTC. Translated, it gives CASSQGPASLYGYTF.

The rearrangement links TRBV11-2 to TRBJ1-1; D ambiguous. The CDR3 is 16 amino acids. CDR1 SGHAT and CDR2 FQNNGV come from the germline V gene. Deletions cut 5 bases from V and 0 bases from J, with 16 bases between. CDR3 amino acids: CASSPEHYGVNTEAFF. The CDR3 nucleotides read TGTGCCAGCAGCCCAGAACATTATGGAGTGAACACTGAAGCTTTCTTT.

The chain links TRBV5-1 to TRBJ2-1; 12 bases match TRBD2. The V segment lost 3 bases and the J segment 1 base; nucleotides outside the gene matches: 5. This CDR3 has 17 amino acids. In germline, CDR1 is SGHRS, CDR2 YFSETQ. The DNA for the CDR3 is TGCGCCAGCAGCTCTGGACTAGCGGGGAGTTCCTACAATGAGCAGTTCTTC. This gives the protein CASSSGLAGSSYNEQFF.

The gene calls are TRBV19 and TRBJ1-2; 7 bases are a match to TRBD1. This CDR3 region has 15 residues. Germline loops: CDR1 LNHDA, CDR2 SQIVND (reference sequence). Trimming at V came to 1 base and at J to 4 bases, leaving 6 bases not matched to a gene. CDR3 amino acids: CASSIGVGQVYGYTF. For the CDR3, the DNA is TGTGCCAGTAGTATAGGGGTCGGACAGGTCTATGGCTACACCTTC.

The chain combines TRBV18 with TRBJ1-2; unclear D gene. The length of the CDR3 is 15 residues. Deletions cut 0 bases from V and 0 bases from J, with 8 bases between. Germline CDR1 is KGHSH and CDR2 is LQKENI. CDR3 sequence (DNA): TGTGCCAGCTCACCACCGGGCAGCACTAACTATGGCTACACCTTC. As protein: CASSPPGSTNYGYTF.

This clone came up a few times. The rearrangement uses TRBV4-1 and TRBJ2-7; 11 positions match TRBD2. The V gene's germline CDR1 is MGHRA and CDR2 YSYEKL. This CDR3 comprises 16 residues. Trimming cost V 1 base and J 4 bases; bases outside gene matches: 6. CDR3 DNA: TGCGCCAGCAGCCAAGTATTAACTAGCGGGAGTTACGAGCAGTACTTC. Protein product: CASSQVLTSGSYEQYF.

The V and J genes are TRBV4-3 and TRBJ1-5; D is possibly TRBD1 (6 bases). The CDR3 totals 16 residues. The germline V gene encodes CDR1 LGHNA and CDR2 YSLEER. V lost 0 bases to trimming and J lost 3 bases, with 12 bases between them. The CDR3 sequence: CASSQDVRQDNQPQHF. CDR3 nucleotides: TGCGCCAGCAGCCAAGATGTCCGACAGGACAATCAGCCCCAGCATTTT.

The chain combines TRBV15 with TRBJ2-1; D ambiguous. The V end was cut by 6 bases, the J end by 6 bases, with 6 bases between. This CDR3 comprises 11 residues. The germline CDR1 and CDR2 sequences are LNHNV and YYDKDF (reference sequence). The CDR3: CATRLGNEQFF. The CDR3 DNA reads as TGTGCCACCAGGTTGGGCAATGAGCAGTTCTTC.

The chain is built from TRBV4-1 and TRBJ2-7, with TRBD1 identical over 7 bases. The J segment lost 3 bases and the V segment lost 2 bases, leaving 13 bases of the junction unmatched. The CDR3 contains 17 residues. CDR1 MGHRA and CDR2 YSYEKL come from the germline V gene. The CDR3 here is CASSQSAMTGKSYEQYF. DNA of the CDR3: TGCGCCAGCAGCCAATCCGCAATGACAGGGAAGAGCTACGAGCAGTACTTC.

The J gene is TRBJ2-2, the V gene TRBV11-2; D not certain. CDR3 size: 17 residues. Looked up from germline, CDR1 is SGHAT and CDR2 is FQNNGV. V lost 0 bases, J lost 7 bases, and 18 bases lay in between. CDR3 bases: TGTGCCAGCAGCTTAGATCAAGGGAAGGAGAGCAGCGGGGAGCTGTTTTTT. Translating gives CASSLDQGKESSGELFF.

This sequence joins TRBV6-2 or TRBV6-3 and TRBJ2-5; 8 bases align to TRBD1. J was trimmed by 0 bases and V by 4 bases; bases with no gene match: 1. CDR1 is MNHEY and CDR2 is SVGEGT in the germline V gene. The CDR3 has 14 residues. Here the CDR3 DNA reads TGTGCCAGCAGTTGGGACAGGTACCAAGAGACCCAGTACTTC. Its translation: CASSWDRYQETQYF.

The DNA of the CDR3 is TGCGCCAGCTGCCCCATGGGGGGATCAGAGACCCAGTACTTC. This translates into CASCPMGGSETQYF. V and J are TRBV5-1 and TRBJ2-5; tentative D call: TRBD2 (6 bases). The V gene lost 7 bases and the J gene lost 4 bases, with 17 bases spanning the gap. This CDR3 region has 14 residues. Germline CDR1 reads SGHRS; CDR2 reads YFSETQ.

The V and J genes are TRBV12-5 and TRBJ2-3, with D possibly TRBD1 on 6 matching bases. Germline V gene lookup returns CDR1 LGHNT and CDR2 FRNRAP. This CDR3 spans 17 amino acids. The V and J ends lost 2 bases and 5 bases respectively, with 20 bases between them. CDR3: CASGLPTSGQGLDTQYF. DNA of the CDR3: TGTGCTAGTGGTTTGCCGACCTCGGGACAAGGTCTAGATACGCAGTATTTT.

The chain combines TRBV27 with TRBJ1-5; weak D call: TRBD1 (5 bases). Germline V gene data show CDR1 as MNHEY and CDR2 as SMNVEV (reference sequence). The CDR3 length is 13 residues. V was pared by 5 bases and J by 5 bases, with 10 bases between. CDR3: CASSRDRDQPQHF. The CDR3 region has the DNA TGTGCCAGCAGTCGAGACAGAGATCAGCCCCAGCATTTT.

The rearrangement links TRBV3-1 (or the pseudogene TRBV3-2) to TRBJ2-7; the D gene could be TRBD1 or TRBD2 (5 bases each). This CDR3 contains 15 residues. The V end lost 4 bases, the J end lost 2 bases, and 15 bases lay between the germline ends. Germline loops: CDR1 LGHDT, CDR2 YNNKEL (reference sequence). The CDR3, as DNA: TGTGCCAGCAGCCCACCATCGGGGACGGCCTACGAGCAGTACTTC. This sequence encodes CASSPPSGTAYEQYF.

The V gene is TRBV2, the J gene TRBJ2-1; D is unclear. Trimming removed 3 bases from V and 7 bases from J, with 7 bases in between. The CDR3 is made up of 12 amino acids. Germline CDR1 is SNHLY and CDR2 is FYNNEI. The CDR3 loop is CASSDAANEQFF. DNA for the CDR3: TGTGCCAGCAGTGACGCTGCGAATGAGCAGTTCTTC.

The V call is TRBV4-2, the J call TRBJ2-3; 7 bases agree with TRBD2. The CDR3 runs 14 residues. Per the germline V gene, CDR1 is LGHNA and CDR2 is YNFKEQ. V lost 1 base, J lost 4 bases, and 2 bases stayed unmatched. The CDR3 sequence: CASSQGTSADTQYF. The CDR3 DNA follows: TGTGCCAGCAGCCAAGGGACTAGTGCAGATACGCAGTATTTT.

This clone was counted a few times. The chain couples TRBV2 to TRBJ1-5; D may be TRBD1 (5 bases). CDR1 and CDR2 from the germline V gene are SNHLY and FYNNEI. This CDR3 has 15 amino acids. Trimming shortened V by 2 bases and J by 2 bases, and 10 bases separated the two germline ends. The CDR3 sequence: CASSELGEGNQPQHF. CDR3 in DNA: TGTGCCAGCAGTGAATTGGGGGAGGGCAATCAGCCCCAGCATTTT.

J is TRBJ2-7 and V is TRBV4-3; D is perhaps TRBD1 (7 bases). The CDR3 loop spans 17 amino acids. With 2 bases removed from V and 2 bases from J, the gap between germline ends came to 19 bases. The V gene's germline CDR1 is LGHNA and CDR2 YSLEER. The CDR3 region has the DNA TGCGCCAGCAGCCAACCCGCGGGGCCACAGGGGACCTACGAGCAGTACTTC. It encodes CASSQPAGPQGTYEQYF.